One and the same sample provided the 27 T cell receptor beta chains below, sequenced in a study of cytomegalovirus exposure and HLA in healthy donors. PCR primers comprised 60 Vbeta and 13 Jbeta primers. Measured with immunoSEQ multiplex PCR; TCRdb has only the in-frame clones, and not every one. The sample includes around 90,000 clones, around four fifths of them seen just once. Sequencing was carried out using PBMCs. These receptors all come from a man aged 25 to 45 in good health and CMV-seronegative.

V is TRBV7-9 and J is TRBJ1-4; maybe TRBD1 (6 bases). Germline V gives CDR1 SEHNR, CDR2 FQNEAQ (reference sequence). CDR3 size: 15 residues. V lost 3 bases, J lost 3 bases, and 11 bases lay in between. CDR3 in DNA: TGTGCCAGCAGCTTGGGGGCCTCATCTAATGAAAAACTGTTTTTT. Protein sequence: CASSLGASSNEKLFF.

This chain uses TRBV25-1 with TRBJ1-6; no reliable D call. Germline loops: CDR1 MGHDK, CDR2 SYGVNS. This CDR3 spans 13 amino acids. V lost 7 bases and J lost 7, with 11 bases in between. The CDR3 DNA reads as TGTGCCAGCATTGGGCAGTCGAATTCACCCCTCCACTTT. It codes for CASIGQSNSPLHF.

The chain couples TRBV6-5 to TRBJ1-6; D unresolved. The CDR3 spans 13 residues. The germline V gene has CDR1 MNHEY and CDR2 SVGAGI. Trimming shortened V by 5 bases and J by 7 bases, and 9 bases separated the two germline ends. The CDR3 loop is CASSPQMNSPLHF. CDR3 DNA: TGTGCCAGCAGTCCCCAGATGAATTCACCCCTCCACTTT.

The chain employs TRBV10-1 and TRBJ2-5; a weak D match, TRBD2 (5 bases). V lost 6 bases and J lost 5, with 16 bases in between. This CDR3 spans 14 amino acids. The germline CDR1 and CDR2 sequences are WNHNN and SYGVQD (reference sequence). The CDR3 bases are TGCGCCAGCAGGCCCACTAGGGTCCGGGAGACCCAGTACTTC. Protein product: CASRPTRVRETQYF.

The genes are TRBV14 and TRBJ2-3; a weak D match, TRBD1 (6 bases). CDR3 length: 17 amino acids. V lost 0 bases and J lost 2, with 15 bases in between. Germline V gene data show CDR1 as SGHDN and CDR2 as FVKESK. The CDR3 DNA reads as TGTGCCAGCAGCCAAGAATTCAGGGGAACTGTCACAGATACGCAGTATTTT. Protein: CASSQEFRGTVTDTQYF.

The chain uses TRBV6-1 and TRBJ1-5; TRBD1 is a possible D gene (5 bases). With 4 bases removed from V and 1 base from J, the gap between germline ends came to 14 bases. The CDR3 covers 16 residues. Germline V CDR1 and CDR2: MNHNS, SASEGT. The CDR3, as DNA: TGTGCCAGCAGTGCTCAGGGTGGTCGAAGCAATCAGCCCCAGCATTTT. The encoded protein is CASSAQGGRSNQPQHF.

The gene calls are TRBV5-4 and TRBJ2-2; TRBD1 matches at 8 bases. The V segment lost 4 bases and the J segment 5 bases; nucleotides outside the gene matches: 1. The V gene's germline CDR1 is SGHNT and CDR2 YYREEE (reference sequence). The CDR3 loop spans 13 amino acids. CDR3 nucleotides: TGTGCCAGCAGCCGGGACAGGACCGGGGAGCTGTTTTTT. This sequence encodes CASSRDRTGELFF.

The V gene is TRBV18, the J gene TRBJ1-1; possibly TRBD1 for D (5 bases). The CDR3 has 14 residues. From germline, CDR1 is KGHSH and CDR2 LQKENI. V was trimmed by 2 bases and J by 7 bases, leaving 14 bases between them. CDR3 region: CASSPGAQGFEAFF. The CDR3 DNA reads TGTGCCAGCTCACCAGGAGCCCAGGGATTTGAAGCTTTCTTT.

The rearrangement links TRBV27 to TRBJ2-5, with 11 bases aligning to TRBD2. There are 16 residues in the CDR3. CDR1 MNHEY and CDR2 SMNVEV come from the germline V gene (reference sequence). V shed 5 bases, J shed 0 bases, and the junction held 5 bases outside the gene matches. The CDR3 DNA sequence: TGTGCCAGCAGTACAGCTAGCGGGGGGAACCAAGAGACCCAGTACTTC. This codes for CASSTASGGNQETQYF.

The chain carries TRBV7-9 and TRBJ1-1; 7 nucleotides match TRBD1. Germline V gives CDR1 SEHNR, CDR2 FQNEAQ (reference sequence). After removal of 7 bases from V and 6 bases from J, the junction contained 8 bases not matched to a gene. The CDR3 covers 13 residues. CDR3 DNA: TGTGCCAGCACCCCGACAGGGACCCCTGAAGCTTTCTTT. Residues: CASTPTGTPEAFF.

This clone came up a few times. V usage is TRBV9 and J usage is TRBJ2-7; no definite D call. CDR1 SGDLS and CDR2 YYNGEE come from the germline V gene. The CDR3 contains 14 residues. V lost 4 bases to trimming and J lost 1 base, with 12 bases between them. The CDR3 bases are TGTGCCAGCAGCCCAGCCTGGGCTTCCTACGAGCAGTACTTC. It translates to CASSPAWASYEQYF.

J is TRBJ1-4 and V is TRBV6-1; 9 bases agree with TRBD1. Unmatched junction bases numbered 6, after V lost 2 bases and J lost 8 bases. CDR1 is MNHNS and CDR2 is SASEGT in the germline V gene. This CDR3 has 15 residues. CDR3 in DNA: TGTGCCAGCAGTGAAATGACAGGGGGGTGGGAAAAACTGTTTTTT. This translates into CASSEMTGGWEKLFF.

The chain is built from TRBV2 and TRBJ2-7; TRBD1 is a possible D gene (5 bases). CDR3 size: 11 residues. V was shortened by 10 bases and J by 5 bases, with 12 bases between the two germline ends. CDR1 is SNHLY, CDR2 FYNNEI, per germline. DNA of the CDR3: TGTGCCACGCCAAAAGGGGACGAGCAGTACTTC. It codes for CATPKGDEQYF.

The CDR3 reads CASSADRKAFF. CDR3 DNA: TGTGCCAGCAGTGCCGACAGAAAAGCTTTCTTT. The chain couples TRBV6-6 to TRBJ1-1; D is possibly TRBD1 (5 bases). The ends were cut back, 5 bases at V and 9 bases at J, with 10 bases in the middle. The CDR3 totals 11 residues. Germline V gives CDR1 MNHNY, CDR2 SVGAGI (reference sequence).

In its sample, this clone was seen a few times. The V and J genes are TRBV2 and TRBJ1-1, with 10 bases identical to TRBD1. The CDR3 has 13 amino acids. The ends lost 6 bases at V and 6 bases at J; junction bases unmatched: 4. CDR1 SNHLY and CDR2 FYNNEI come from the germline V gene. The CDR3 coding sequence is TGTGCCAGCAGGGAGGACAGGGGGGCTGAAGCTTTCTTT. As protein: CASREDRGAEAFF.

The chain links TRBV5-1 to TRBJ1-1; TRBD1 agrees at 8 bases. J was trimmed by 0 bases and V by 4 bases; bases with no gene match: 5. The germline gives CDR1 SGHRS, CDR2 YFSETQ. The length of the CDR3 is 15 residues. The CDR3 nucleotides read TGCGCCAGCAGCGCGGGACAGGCTTTGAACACTGAAGCTTTCTTT. It codes for CASSAGQALNTEAFF.

V and J are TRBV5-1 and TRBJ1-4; 8 bases align to TRBD1. The germline V gene encodes CDR1 SGHRS and CDR2 YFSETQ. This CDR3 spans 15 amino acids. The junction had 6 bases not matched to a gene; V was cut back by 1 base and J by 7 bases. CDR3 sequence (DNA): TGCGCCAGCAGCTTGTTAGGACAGGGCCTTGAAAAACTGTTTTTT. It yields the protein CASSLLGQGLEKLFF.

V usage is TRBV28 and J usage is TRBJ1-5; maybe TRBD1 (6 bases). Trimming cost V 5 bases and J 4 bases, with 9 bases left between them. This CDR3 spans 13 amino acids. Germline-derived CDR1 and CDR2 are MDHEN and SYDVKM. CDR3 DNA sequence: TGTGCCAGCAGTCCTACAGGGAATCAGCCCCAGCATTTT. Translated: CASSPTGNQPQHF.

On this clone itself: Mismatch with germline at one junction end may stem from a read error. The V call is TRBV7-2, the J call TRBJ1-6; D remains ambiguous. The CDR3 is made up of 13 amino acids. The germline V gene encodes CDR1 SGHTA and CDR2 FQGNSA. CDR3 sequence (DNA): TGTGCCAGTAGCTTAGATTTCGATTCACCCCTCCACTTT. This encodes CASSLDFDSPLHF.

The chain combines TRBV2 with TRBJ1-1, with 8 bases lining up with TRBD1. The CDR3 consists of 14 residues. Germline-derived CDR1 and CDR2 are SNHLY and FYNNEI. J gave up 3 bases and V 5 bases, and 5 bases lay outside the gene matches. The CDR3 region is CASSPQGEDTEAFF. The CDR3 bases are TGTGCCAGCAGTCCACAGGGGGAGGACACTGAAGCTTTCTTT.

The chain links TRBV10-3 to TRBJ2-1, with 16 bases fitting TRBD2. This CDR3 contains 19 residues. Trimming at V came to 3 bases and at J to 5 bases, leaving 10 bases not matched to a gene. The germline V gene has CDR1 ENHRY and CDR2 SYGVKD. CDR3 residues: CAISERRGLAGGTNNEQFF. The CDR3 nucleotides read TGTGCCATCAGTGAAAGGAGGGGACTAGCGGGGGGGACTAACAATGAGCAGTTCTTC.

This sequence joins TRBV29-1 and TRBJ2-7; 10 bases match TRBD1. With 0 bases clipped from V and 0 bases from J, the junction kept 2 bases outside the gene matches. Germline V gene data show CDR1 as SQVTM and CDR2 as ANQGSEA. The CDR3 consists of 15 residues. Here the CDR3 reads CSVEEDRGYSYEQYF. CDR3 DNA: TGCAGCGTTGAAGAGGACAGGGGGTACTCCTACGAGCAGTACTTC.

This chain uses TRBV28 with TRBJ1-5; 8 bases line up with TRBD1. V lost 5 bases to trimming and J lost 4 bases; unmatched junction nucleotides: 13. The CDR3 sequence is 17 residues long. Germline values: CDR1 MDHEN, CDR2 SYDVKM. As DNA, the CDR3 is TGTGCCAGCAGTCTTTATGGAACGGGACAGGCAAATCAGCCCCAGCATTTT. Its translation is CASSLYGTGQANQPQHF. Supplemented by reference TRBV28 and TRBJ1-5, the full variable domain reads DVKVTQSSRYLVKRTGEKVFLECVQDMDHENMFWYRQDPGLGLRLIYFSYDVKMKEKGDIPEGYSVSREKKERFSLILESASTNQTSMYLCASSLYGTGQANQPQHFGDGTRLSIL.

The J gene is TRBJ1-4, the V gene TRBV7-2; a weak D match, TRBD1 (5 bases). Germline V CDR1 and CDR2: SGHTA, FQGNSA. This CDR3 spans 16 amino acids. V gave up 1 base and J gave up 8 bases, with 17 bases separating them. In DNA, the CDR3 is TGTGCCAGCAGCTTAGGGCAGGGAGGACTTCGGGAAAAACTGTTTTTT. It is translated as CASSLGQGGLREKLFF.

The J gene is TRBJ2-1, the V gene TRBV19; 16 positions match TRBD2. CDR1 and CDR2 from the germline V gene are LNHDA and SQIVND (reference sequence). The ends lost 7 bases at V and 8 bases at J; junction bases unmatched: 8. The CDR3 contains 16 residues. The CDR3 here is CASITGTSGGADEQFF. CDR3 sequence (DNA): TGTGCCAGTATAACCGGGACTAGCGGGGGGGCCGATGAGCAGTTCTTC.

This clone was seen a handful of times. This rearrangement joins TRBV5-1 to TRBJ2-7, with a tentative D call TRBD2 (6 bases). Trimming took off 1 base at V and 3 bases at J, with 8 bases between the two ends. Germline CDR1 is SGHRS and CDR2 is YFSETQ. The CDR3 contains 13 residues. CDR3 protein: CASSLQGGYEQYF. The CDR3, as DNA: TGCGCCAGCAGCTTGCAGGGAGGCTACGAGCAGTACTTC.

The chain has TRBV4-1 and TRBJ1-6; the D is unclear. This CDR3 has 16 amino acids. Trimming stripped 0 bases from V and 10 bases from J, with 16 bases between. Per the germline V gene, CDR1 is MGHRA and CDR2 is YSYEKL. CDR3 DNA sequence: TGCGCCAGCAGCCAAGAGACACAGCTCGAGGGATCACCCCTCCACTTT. As protein: CASSQETQLEGSPLHF.